This passage covers 7 T cell receptor beta chains from one sample sequenced in a study of T cell responses to AZD1222 COVID-19 vaccine. Sequencing used immunoSEQ multiplex PCR; TCRdb keeps in-frame clones, though not all of them. The sample carries 150,000 to 200,000 clones, more than 80% recorded once. Sequencing used peripheral blood, obtained on day 0 of AZD1222 vaccination. The receptor source for this set is an adult in good health.

The CDR3 is CASRTQRQGINYGYTF. CDR3 in DNA: TGTGCCAGCCGTACCCAAAGACAGGGAATCAACTATGGCTACACCTTC. The V and J genes are TRBV19 and TRBJ1-2; 7 nucleotides agree with TRBD1. CDR1 LNHDA and CDR2 SQIVND come from the germline V gene (reference sequence). The CDR3 has 16 residues. Trimming cost V 9 bases and J 2 bases; bases outside gene matches: 15.

The V call is TRBV25-1, the J call TRBJ1-2; D is perhaps TRBD1 (6 bases). This CDR3 comprises 16 residues. Germline CDR1 reads MGHDK; CDR2 reads SYGVNS. Trimming took off 4 bases at V and 5 bases at J, with 20 bases between the two ends. CDR3: CASSGPGGRGIYGYTF. CDR3 DNA sequence: TGTGCCAGCAGTGGTCCGGGGGGCCGAGGGATTTATGGCTACACCTTC.

The CDR3 DNA is TGTGCCAGCAGGCCAGGGGGCTTCGGGGAGCAGTACTTC. Translating gives CASRPGGFGEQYF. This chain links TRBV2 with TRBJ2-7, with 8 bases aligning to TRBD1. Per the germline V gene, CDR1 is SNHLY and CDR2 is FYNNEI. The CDR3 loop spans 13 amino acids. With V trimmed by 6 bases and J by 7 bases, 8 bases remained unmatched.

This chain uses TRBV30 with TRBJ2-1; D call uncertain. Germline loops: CDR1 GTSNPN, CDR2 SVGIG (reference sequence). With 3 bases removed from V and 6 bases from J, the gap between germline ends came to 15 bases. This CDR3 has 14 residues. In DNA form, the CDR3 reads TGTGCCTGGAGGAGACCAGAAGGTTCCAATGAGCAGTTCTTC. Translated, it gives CAWRRPEGSNEQFF. The variable domain in full, completed from reference TRBV30 and TRBJ2-1, reads SQTIHQWPATLVQPVGSPLSLECTVEGTSNPNLYWYRQAAGRGLQLLFYSVGIGQISSEVPQNLSASRPQDRQFILSSKKLLLSDSGFYLCAWRRPEGSNEQFFGPGTRLTVL.

This chain connects TRBV5-6 to TRBJ2-3, with D possibly being TRBD2 (6 bases). The V gene's germline CDR1 is SGHDT and CDR2 YYEEEE. There are 16 residues in the CDR3. Trimming removed 0 bases from V and 2 bases from J, with 13 bases in between. The CDR3 bases are TGTGCCAGCAGCTTGGGACTAGGAGGACTCACAGATACGCAGTATTTT. It yields the protein CASSLGLGGLTDTQYF.

The chain couples TRBV4-2 to TRBJ2-1; a possible D gene is TRBD2 (6 bases). Germline CDR1 and CDR2: LGHNA and YNFKEQ. V lost 3 bases and J 0 bases, leaving 9 bases between the germline ends. CDR3 length: 15 amino acids. The CDR3 DNA reads TGTGCCAGCAGCCAGTTCGGGAGCTCCTACAATGAGCAGTTCTTC. Its protein product is CASSQFGSSYNEQFF.

V usage is TRBV11-1 and J usage is TRBJ2-7, with 7 bases identical to TRBD1. This CDR3 has 14 residues. V shed 5 bases and J 5 bases; nucleotides not matched to a gene: 9. Germline values: CDR1 SGHAT, CDR2 FQDESV (reference sequence). The CDR3 nucleotides read TGTGCCAGCAGCCCCCTGACAGGGCGCAACGAGCAGTACTTC. Protein: CASSPLTGRNEQYF.